These 20 T cell receptor beta chains came from one sample sequenced in a study of blood T cell repertoires in COVID-19. Repertoires were generated with immunoSEQ multiplex PCR, while TCRdb's copy carries only in-frame clones and drops some. This sample has more than 95,000 clones, with 70% to 80% found just once. Specimen: peripheral blood. These receptors were taken from a man over 45 with acute or convalescent COVID-19.

This chain links TRBV5-1 with TRBJ1-2, with TRBD1 identical over 9 bases. CDR1 and CDR2 (germline): SGHRS, YFSETQ. The CDR3 contains 14 residues. The trim removed 2 bases at V and 4 bases at J, leaving 3 bases unmatched. The CDR3 loop is CASSFGTGTYGYTF. CDR3 in DNA: TGCGCCAGCAGCTTCGGGACAGGGACCTATGGCTACACCTTC. Full variable domain (missing parts from reference TRBV5-1 and TRBJ1-2): KAGVTQTPRYLIKTRGQQVTLSCSPISGHRSVSWYQQTPGQGLQFLFEYFSETQRNKGNFPGRFSGRQFSNSRSEMNVSTLELGDSALYLCASSFGTGTYGYTFGSGTRLTVV.

This clone was counted between two and nine times. Here the CDR3 DNA reads TGCGCCAGCAGCCAAGCCTCTGAAAAACTGTTTTTT. Its protein is CASSQASEKLFF. The V call is TRBV4-1, the J call TRBJ1-4; D remains ambiguous. This CDR3 spans 12 amino acids. V lost 1 base and J lost 7, with 4 bases in between. CDR1 and CDR2 from the germline V gene are MGHRA and YSYEKL.

This clone was found once. The rearrangement uses TRBV27 and TRBJ1-4; D remains unclear. CDR3 size: 15 residues. Trimming removed 6 bases at V and 4 bases at J, with 15 bases between. Germline V gene data show CDR1 as MNHEY and CDR2 as SMNVEV (reference sequence). CDR3 loop: CASSSKQSFNEKLFF. CDR3 in DNA: TGTGCCAGCAGCTCCAAACAGAGTTTTAATGAAAAACTGTTTTTT.

The V and J genes are TRBV2 and TRBJ1-6; D gene uncertain. Looked up from germline, CDR1 is SNHLY and CDR2 is FYNNEI. CDR3 length: 14 residues. V was trimmed by 4 bases and J by 5 bases, leaving 9 bases between them. In DNA form, the CDR3 reads TGTGCCAGCAGTGTACGGGGAAATAATTCACCCCTCCACTTT. It yields the protein CASSVRGNNSPLHF.

The chain joins TRBV29-1 to TRBJ1-4; D is unresolved. The CDR3 has 13 amino acids. Germline CDR1 is SQVTM and CDR2 is ANQGSEA. Between the trimmed V and J ends, which lost 2 bases and 3 bases, there was a span of 7 bases. CDR3 sequence: CSVERFSNEKLFF. The CDR3 region has the DNA TGCAGCGTTGAACGGTTTTCTAATGAAAAACTGTTTTTT.

The chain couples TRBV5-4 to TRBJ2-2; TRBD2 agrees at 8 bases. CDR3 size: 15 residues. Germline CDR1 and CDR2: SGHNT and YYREEE (reference sequence). J was trimmed by 5 bases and V by 7 bases; bases with no gene match: 10. Here the CDR3 reads CASRKAGEDTGELFF. As DNA, the CDR3 is TGTGCCAGCCGGAAAGCGGGAGAGGATACCGGGGAGCTGTTTTTT.

V gene TRBV3-1 (or the pseudogene TRBV3-2) combines with J gene TRBJ2-7, with TRBD2 matching 8 bases. CDR3 length: 14 residues. Trimming cost V 5 bases and J 0 bases; bases outside gene matches: 3. Germline CDR1 and CDR2: LGHDT and YNNKEL (reference sequence). CDR3: CASSGSGNSYEQYF. The DNA for the CDR3 is TGTGCCAGCAGCGGTAGCGGGAACTCCTACGAGCAGTACTTC.

This clone has just one count. The gene calls are TRBV23-1 and TRBJ2-1, with 10 bases matching TRBD1. TRBV23-1 belongs to the ORF category, with a function that is uncertain. Trimming cost V 9 bases and J 8 bases; bases outside gene matches: 7. The CDR3 length is 13 residues. The CDR3 here is CASKETGGYEQFF. CDR3 nucleotide sequence: TGCGCCAGTAAGGAGACAGGGGGCTATGAGCAGTTCTTC.

The count of this clone is one. This sequence joins TRBV5-1 and TRBJ2-3; 7 bases match TRBD1. The CDR3 covers 16 residues. The ends lost 4 bases at V and 2 bases at J; junction bases unmatched: 10. The germline V gene has CDR1 SGHRS and CDR2 YFSETQ. The CDR3: CASSRTGQGVTDTQYF. The CDR3 region has the DNA TGCGCCAGCAGCAGGACAGGTCAAGGGGTCACAGATACGCAGTATTTT.

In its sample, this clone was seen a few times. The rearrangement uses TRBV7-9 and TRBJ2-7, with TRBD1 matching over 7 bases. Germline lookup yields CDR1 SEHNR and CDR2 FQNEAQ (reference sequence). With V trimmed by 6 bases and J by 0 bases, 5 bases remained unmatched. The CDR3 sequence is 14 residues long. The CDR3 region has the DNA TGTGCCAGCAGGAGAGGGGACAGCTCCTACGAGCAGTACTTC. Protein product: CASRRGDSSYEQYF.

This chain uses TRBV28 with TRBJ2-5, with D perhaps matching TRBD2 (5 bases). Per the germline V gene, CDR1 is MDHEN and CDR2 is SYDVKM. This CDR3 spans 16 amino acids. Trimming took off 1 base at V and 3 bases at J, with 15 bases between the two ends. CDR3 protein: CASSLYGVKEEETQYF. DNA of the CDR3: TGTGCCAGCAGTTTATATGGGGTGAAGGAGGAAGAGACCCAGTACTTC.

For the CDR3, the DNA is TGTGCCAGCAGTTACGGACAGATGACTCAGCCCCAGCATTTT. Amino acids: CASSYGQMTQPQHF. The J gene is TRBJ1-5, the V gene TRBV6-5; a possible D gene is TRBD1 (6 bases). The V gene's germline CDR1 is MNHEY and CDR2 SVGAGI. The CDR3 is 14 amino acids. Trimming took 2 bases from V and 6 from J, leaving 11 bases between them.

This chain uses TRBV28 with TRBJ1-5; D may be TRBD1 (5 bases). Germline-derived CDR1 and CDR2 are MDHEN and SYDVKM. This CDR3 spans 13 amino acids. Trimming stripped 5 bases from V and 5 bases from J, with 10 bases between. CDR3 nucleotide sequence: TGTGCCAGCAGTCCCCAAGGGGATCAGCCCCAGCATTTT. Translation: CASSPQGDQPQHF.

There are a few counts of this clone. This chain links TRBV5-4 with TRBJ1-2, with D unclear. This CDR3 is built from 14 residues. Trimming left V 2 bases short and J 4 bases short, with 12 bases between. The germline V gene encodes CDR1 SGHNT and CDR2 YYREEE (reference sequence). The CDR3 DNA follows: TGTGCCAGCAGCTTCAGGCAGCCTGTCTATGGCTACACCTTC. The encoded protein is CASSFRQPVYGYTF.

The chain is built from TRBV7-2 and TRBJ2-7, with D unresolved. The V gene's germline CDR1 is SGHTA and CDR2 FQGNSA. The germline V and J ends were trimmed by 6 bases and 2 bases, with 11 bases remaining between them. This CDR3 is 13 amino acids long. The CDR3 nucleotides are TGTGCCAGCAGTTTTGAGCATCCCTACGAGCAGTACTTC. Protein product: CASSFEHPYEQYF.

This sequence joins TRBV5-1 and TRBJ2-2; D possibly corresponds to TRBD2 (6 bases). The V end lost 8 bases, the J end lost 0 bases, and 14 bases lay between the germline ends. This CDR3 has 15 residues. Germline assignment: CDR1 SGHRS and CDR2 YFSETQ. The CDR3 reads CASRRDSTNTGELFF. The CDR3, as DNA: TGCGCCAGTCGTCGGGACTCCACGAACACCGGGGAGCTGTTTTTT.

This clone came up a few times. The V gene is TRBV10-3, the J gene TRBJ2-1; a weak D match, TRBD2 (6 bases). The V end was cut by 4 bases, the J end by 8 bases, with 15 bases between. CDR3 length equals 14 residues. Germline loops: CDR1 ENHRY, CDR2 SYGVKD. Here the CDR3 DNA reads TGTGCCATCAGTGGACTGGCGGGGATGGATGAGCAGTTCTTC. Protein product: CAISGLAGMDEQFF.

Here the CDR3 DNA reads TGTGCCAGCCGGTGGGATACGCAGTATTTT. Residues: CASRWDTQYF. J is TRBJ2-3 and V is TRBV6-5; D gene ambiguous. V lost 8 bases to trimming and J lost 6 bases, with 6 bases between them. Germline loops: CDR1 MNHEY, CDR2 SVGAGI. The CDR3 totals 10 residues.

The chain recombines TRBV6-5 with TRBJ2-1; TRBD2 matches at 8 bases. The germline V gene encodes CDR1 MNHEY and CDR2 SVGAGI. The length of the CDR3 is 15 residues. The V gene end was trimmed by 5 bases and the J gene end by 2 bases; junction bases not matched to a gene: 5. Here the CDR3 reads CASSLSGGTYNEQFF. CDR3 nucleotide sequence: TGTGCCAGCAGTCTAAGCGGGGGCACCTACAATGAGCAGTTCTTC.

In its sample, this clone was seen a few times. The chain employs TRBV14 and TRBJ2-7, with D tentatively TRBD2 (6 bases). The CDR3 consists of 15 residues. V was cut by 2 bases and J by 2 bases, with 13 bases left in between. Germline assignment: CDR1 SGHDN and CDR2 FVKESK. CDR3: CASSQNTGVPYEQYF. CDR3 DNA sequence: TGTGCCAGCAGCCAAAATACGGGAGTCCCCTACGAGCAGTACTTC.